Presented here are 17 T cell receptor beta chains from one specimen sequenced in a study of blood T cell repertoires in COVID-19. Profiling relied on immunoSEQ multiplex PCR, and the TCRdb table lists in-frame clones only, not all of them. Of approximately 90,000 clones listed, 75% to 90% are singletons. Sequenced sample: peripheral blood. These receptors came from a woman aged 80 or over with active or convalescent COVID-19.

The chain carries TRBV11-3 and TRBJ2-7; no firm D call. Germline V lookup: CDR1 SGHNT, CDR2 YENEEA. The CDR3 runs 13 residues. V was shortened by 0 bases and J by 6 bases, with 9 bases between the two germline ends. CDR3 sequence (DNA): TGTGCCAGCAGCTTAGACGCCCCGAGCGAGCAGTACTTC. Translating gives CASSLDAPSEQYF. Based on the CDR3 plus reference TRBV11-3 and TRBJ2-7, the full variable domain is EAGVVQSPRYKIIEKKQPVAFWCNPISGHNTLYWYLQNLGQGPELLIRYENEEAVDDSQLPKDRFSAERLKGVDSTLKIQPAELGDSAVYLCASSLDAPSEQYFGPGTRLTVT.

This clone appeared once. V is TRBV5-1 and J is TRBJ2-5; perhaps TRBD2 as D (6 bases). Trimming took off 2 bases at V and 7 bases at J, with 6 bases between the two ends. The CDR3 extends over 11 amino acids. Germline CDR1 and CDR2: SGHRS and YFSETQ. CDR3 residues: CASSFGGTQYF. The CDR3, as DNA: TGCGCCAGCAGCTTCGGGGGGACCCAGTACTTC.

V gene TRBV2 combines with J gene TRBJ1-6; D is unresolved. The CDR3 has 13 residues. Germline CDR1 is SNHLY and CDR2 is FYNNEI. V lost 7 bases and J 8 bases, leaving 12 bases between the germline ends. The CDR3 nucleotides read TGTGCCAGCACACCGGTCCACGATTCACCCCTCCACTTT. It codes for CASTPVHDSPLHF.

This clone was picked up a small number of times. This chain uses TRBV6-5 with TRBJ2-1; D might be TRBD2 (5 bases). The CDR3 sequence is 13 residues long. Trimming left V 0 bases short and J 16 bases short, with 16 bases between. Germline CDR1 reads MNHEY; CDR2 reads SVGAGI. The CDR3 nucleotides are TGTGCCAGCAGTTACTCGATGGTGGGAGTGGCATTCTTC. Protein product: CASSYSMVGVAFF.

CDR3 coding DNA: TGTGCCAGCAGGAGGGGGGGGATCGGCTACACCTTC. Protein sequence: CASRRGGIGYTF. The chain uses TRBV28 and TRBJ1-2, with D possibly TRBD1 on 6 matching bases. Germline V gives CDR1 MDHEN, CDR2 SYDVKM. V shed 6 bases and J shed 8 bases, with 13 bases lying between them. This CDR3 contains 12 residues.

This clone was seen only once. J is TRBJ1-2 and V is TRBV29-1; D gene uncertain. The length of the CDR3 is 13 residues. V lost 3 bases to trimming and J lost 0 bases, with 8 bases between them. Germline assignment: CDR1 SQVTM and CDR2 ANQGSEA. CDR3 in DNA: TGCAGCGTTGACTGGGCCTCTAACTATGGCTACACCTTC. Its translation is CSVDWASNYGYTF.

The gene calls are TRBV5-1 and TRBJ2-7, with 7 bases aligning to TRBD1. This CDR3 is 15 amino acids long. Unmatched junction bases numbered 10, after V lost 0 bases and J lost 7 bases. Germline V gives CDR1 SGHRS, CDR2 YFSETQ. CDR3 DNA sequence: TGCGCCAGCAGCTTGGGGGTAGGGGGCGCGAGGGAGCAGTACTTC. Translated: CASSLGVGGAREQYF.

The chain joins TRBV6-1 to TRBJ1-2; maybe TRBD1 (5 bases). The CDR3 is made up of 15 amino acids. V lost 1 base and J 1 base, leaving 10 bases between the germline ends. CDR1 and CDR2 (germline): MNHNS, SASEGT. CDR3 DNA: TGTGCCAGCAGTGAAGGTTGGGGGGTTAACTATGGCTACACCTTC. Its translation: CASSEGWGVNYGYTF.

CDR3 in amino acids: CAISDRGDTQYF. The CDR3 DNA reads as TGTGCCATCAGTGACAGGGGAGATACCCAGTACTTC. The rearrangement links TRBV10-3 to TRBJ2-5, with a possible D match to TRBD1 (6 bases). CDR1 ENHRY and CDR2 SYGVKD come from the germline V gene. V dropped 3 bases and J dropped 8 bases, with 10 bases sitting between them. The CDR3 contains 12 residues.

This clone was recorded once. The chain carries TRBV19 and TRBJ1-1; D is undetermined. CDR1 and CDR2 from the germline V gene are LNHDA and SQIVND (reference sequence). Trimming left V 6 bases short and J 11 bases short, with 22 bases between. The CDR3 covers 14 residues. The CDR3: CASSLRPYRTPAFF. Written as DNA, the CDR3 is TGTGCCAGTAGCCTTAGGCCTTACCGGACTCCGGCTTTCTTT.

This clone came up many times. The V and J genes are TRBV7-3 and TRBJ2-2, with D unresolved. This CDR3 spans 15 amino acids. Trimming cost V 0 bases and J 2 bases, with 7 bases left between them. The germline CDR1 and CDR2 sequences are SGHTA and FQGTGA. The CDR3 DNA reads TGTGCCAGCAGCTTAACGGCCCTCAACACCGGGGAGCTGTTTTTT. It encodes CASSLTALNTGELFF.

The chain is built from TRBV12-3 or TRBV12-4 and TRBJ1-1; D uncertain. Trimming cost V 9 bases and J 4 bases, with 6 bases left between them. CDR3 length equals 10 residues. The chain's CDR3 is CASSLTEAFF. DNA of the CDR3: TGTGCCAGTTCACTCACTGAAGCTTTCTTT.

Turning to this clone: The same CDR3 is also encoded by other DNA sequences in this sample. The rearrangement uses TRBV28 and TRBJ1-2, with unresolved D. The CDR3 runs to 14 residues. Between the trimmed V and J ends, which lost 6 bases and 4 bases, there was a span of 15 bases. Germline-derived CDR1 and CDR2 are MDHEN and SYDVKM. CDR3: CASSRRGSSYGYTF. The CDR3 DNA is TGTGCCAGCAGCCGTCGGGGAAGCAGCTATGGCTACACCTTC.

This rearrangement joins TRBV2 to TRBJ2-5; tentative D call: TRBD2 (5 bases). This CDR3 has 15 residues. V dropped 8 bases and J dropped 5 bases, with 21 bases sitting between them. Per the germline V gene, CDR1 is SNHLY and CDR2 is FYNNEI. The CDR3: CASRSGVGGSETQYF. The CDR3 DNA follows: TGTGCCAGCCGGAGTGGGGTCGGCGGGTCCGAGACCCAGTACTTC.

This rearrangement joins TRBV7-2 to TRBJ1-2; D uncertain. Germline assignment: CDR1 SGHTA and CDR2 FQGNSA. V was pared by 0 bases and J by 4 bases, with 12 bases between. The CDR3 spans 15 residues. CDR3 loop: CASSLAVASVYGYTF. CDR3 DNA: TGTGCCAGCAGCTTAGCAGTAGCCTCGGTCTATGGCTACACCTTC.

This clone was observed a handful of times. V usage is TRBV2 and J usage is TRBJ1-4; D gene ambiguous. CDR3 length: 13 residues. Per germline, CDR1 SNHLY and CDR2 FYNNEI. V was trimmed by 4 bases and J by 11 bases, leaving 14 bases between them. CDR3 sequence: CASSGQVLDKLFF. The CDR3 region has the DNA TGTGCCAGCAGTGGTCAGGTTTTGGATAAACTGTTTTTT.

This clone was observed a few times. The genes are TRBV20-1 and TRBJ1-2; D is ambiguous. The V and J ends lost 5 bases and 8 bases respectively, with 12 bases between them. There are 11 residues in the CDR3. The germline V gene encodes CDR1 DFQATT and CDR2 SNEGSKA (reference sequence). This CDR3 reads CSAPTREGYTF. The CDR3, as DNA: TGCAGTGCTCCCACGAGGGAAGGCTACACCTTC.